This T cell receptor beta chain comes out of a study of blood T cell repertoires in COVID-19. V was pared by 6 bases and J by 0 bases, with 8 bases of the junction left unmatched. Germline values: CDR1 SGDLS, CDR2 YYNGEE. The CDR3 loop spans 15 amino acids. Authors' methods: Amplification of reference gene primers was used by the study to estimate nucleated cell counts. The repertoire was sequenced with immunoSEQ multiplex PCR; TCRdb's copy has only in-frame clones and lacks some. V and J calls and clone size are given by that table; D and trimming were obtained from the DNA. Altogether 45,000 to 70,000 clones are present, 80% to 85% being singletons, with the ten largest covering under 30%.

Sequenced sample: peripheral blood. This chain links TRBV9 with TRBJ1-1; 7 bases fit TRBD1. The receptor was isolated from a woman aged 80 or older with active or convalescent COVID-19. The CDR3 nucleotides read TGTGCCAGCAACAGACAGGGAACCATGAACACTGAAGCTTTCTTT. Translated: CASNRQGTMNTEAFF.